Each of the 6 T cell receptor beta chains below was sequenced from the same sample in a study of blood T cell repertoires in COVID-19. Only in-frame clones appear in the TCRdb table, and some are missing; sequencing was by immunoSEQ multiplex PCR. The sample includes about 23,000 clones, around 90% of them seen just once. The sequencing sample was made of peripheral blood. The receptors shown here come from a human donor in a cohort sampled during active COVID-19.

This CDR3 is CASSVGGQGNEQFF. In DNA form, the CDR3 reads TGTGCCAGCAGCGTAGGGGGACAGGGAAACGAGCAGTTCTTC. The chain carries TRBV9 and TRBJ2-1; the match to TRBD1 covers 9 bases. J lost 10 bases, V lost 0 bases, and 5 bases had no gene match. Germline CDR1 and CDR2: SGDLS and YYNGEE. The CDR3 extends over 14 amino acids.

This chain connects TRBV6-5 to TRBJ2-7, with D unclear. The length of the CDR3 is 11 residues. Trimming took off 1 base at V and 5 bases at J, with 3 bases between the two ends. CDR1 is MNHEY and CDR2 is SVGAGI in the germline V gene. The CDR3 DNA follows: TGTGCCAGCAGTTACTACAACGAGCAGTACTTC. It encodes CASSYYNEQYF.

J is TRBJ1-6 and V is TRBV9; D unresolved. Germline CDR1 and CDR2: SGDLS and YYNGEE. V lost 4 bases and J 7 bases, leaving 12 bases between the germline ends. There are 14 residues in the CDR3. This CDR3 reads CASSKQTLNSPLHF. The CDR3 DNA reads TGTGCCAGCAGCAAACAGACGCTGAATTCACCCCTCCACTTT. Based on the CDR3 plus reference TRBV9 and TRBJ1-6, the full variable domain is DSGVTQTPKHLITATGQRVTLRCSPRSGDLSVYWYQQSLDQGLQFLIQYYNGEERAKGNILERFSAQQFPDLHSELNLSSLELGDSALYFCASSKQTLNSPLHFGNGTRLTVT.

The rearrangement links TRBV5-1 to TRBJ2-1; D not resolved. CDR3 length: 18 residues. The V end lost 5 bases, the J end lost 3 bases, and 24 bases lay between the germline ends. Per the germline V gene, CDR1 is SGHRS and CDR2 is YFSETQ. The CDR3 loop reads CASSLAGSVALHYNEQFF. The CDR3 nucleotides read TGCGCCAGCAGTCTGGCCGGGTCCGTAGCCCTCCACTACAATGAGCAGTTCTTC.

This chain connects TRBV7-3 to TRBJ2-2, with D possibly being TRBD2 (6 bases). Trimming shortened V by 1 base and J by 6 bases, and 12 bases separated the two germline ends. Germline V gene data show CDR1 as SGHTA and CDR2 as FQGTGA. CDR3 length: 15 amino acids. In DNA form, the CDR3 reads TGTGCCAGCAGCTTAATCGGGGGATCACCCGGGGAGCTGTTTTTT. It encodes CASSLIGGSPGELFF. Filled out from reference TRBV7-3 and TRBJ2-2, the complete variable domain reads GAGVSQTPSNKVTEKGKYVELRCDPISGHTALYWYRQSLGQGPEFLIYFQGTGAADDSGLPNDRFFAVRPEGSVSTLKIQRTERGDSAVYLCASSLIGGSPGELFFGEGSRLTVL.

This clone was picked up one time. This chain links TRBV7-4 with TRBJ2-3; D might be TRBD2 (7 bases). CDR1 and CDR2 (germline): SGHVT, SQSDAQ. The CDR3 contains 15 residues. Trimming stripped 11 bases from V and 6 bases from J, with 24 bases between. This CDR3 reads CAPTQPAGASDTQYF. CDR3 sequence (DNA): TGTGCCCCCACCCAACCGGCGGGGGCGTCCGATACGCAGTATTTT.